The present entry profiles one T cell receptor beta chain with its context. Its antigen is not known. This sample was included in a study of T cell repertoires in cytomegalovirus infection. As for the study in general: It was recently identified HLA-C-restricted and well-studied HLA-B-restricted CMV epitopes that the study used. A matching HLA type, together with CMV infection, was signaled by public TCR beta signatures.

TCRdb re-derived calls from the reads in MiXCR, one entry per CDR3 protein. The sample holds roughly 310,000 distinct CDR3 sequences, 25% to 35% seen once. V gave up 2 bases and J gave up 3 bases; unmatched junction bases: 12. The CDR3 is 18 residues long. CDR1 and CDR2 (germline): ENHRY, SYGVKD. This specimen was cultured PBMCs, taken from culture after CMV antigen stimulation. The gene calls are TRBV10-3 and TRBJ2-3, with 9 bases that match TRBD2. The sequence was collected from a human donor in good health (CMV status not recorded). Some clones in this sample may be carry-over from other donors' samples. CDR3 DNA: TGTGCCATCAGTGAGGCGAGCGGGGGGTCGGGTCGAACAGATACGCAGTATTTT. This sequence encodes CAISEASGGSGRTDTQYF.